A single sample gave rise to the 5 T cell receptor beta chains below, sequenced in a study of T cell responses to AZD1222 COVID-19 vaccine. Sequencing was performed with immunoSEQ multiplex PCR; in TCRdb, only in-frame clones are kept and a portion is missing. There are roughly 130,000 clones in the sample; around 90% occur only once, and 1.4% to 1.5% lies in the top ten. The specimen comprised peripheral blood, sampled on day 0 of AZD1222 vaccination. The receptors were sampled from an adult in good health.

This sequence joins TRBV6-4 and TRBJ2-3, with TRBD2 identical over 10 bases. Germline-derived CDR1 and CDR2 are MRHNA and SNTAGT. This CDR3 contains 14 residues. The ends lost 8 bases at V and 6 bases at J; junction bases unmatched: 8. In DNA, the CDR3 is TGTGCCAGCCGACACAGCGGGGGGGCCGATACGCAGTATTTT. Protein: CASRHSGGADTQYF.

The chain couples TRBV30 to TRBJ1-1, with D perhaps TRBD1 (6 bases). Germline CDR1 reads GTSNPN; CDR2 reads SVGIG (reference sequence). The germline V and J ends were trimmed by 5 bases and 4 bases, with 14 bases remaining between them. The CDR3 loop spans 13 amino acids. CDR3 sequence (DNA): TGTGCCTGGGGGGCTTTACAGGGCACTGAAGCTTTCTTT. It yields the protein CAWGALQGTEAFF.

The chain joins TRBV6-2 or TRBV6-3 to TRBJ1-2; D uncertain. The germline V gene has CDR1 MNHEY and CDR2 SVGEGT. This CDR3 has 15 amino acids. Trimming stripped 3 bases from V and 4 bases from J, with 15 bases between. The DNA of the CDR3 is TGTGCCAGCAGTTATCACGCCTACCGCTCCTATGGCTACACCTTC. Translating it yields CASSYHAYRSYGYTF.

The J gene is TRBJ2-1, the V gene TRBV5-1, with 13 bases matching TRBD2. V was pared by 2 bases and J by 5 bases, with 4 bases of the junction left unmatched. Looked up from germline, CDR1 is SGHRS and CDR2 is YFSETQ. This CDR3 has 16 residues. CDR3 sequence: CASSFRGTSGDNEQFF. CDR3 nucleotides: TGCGCCAGCAGCTTTAGGGGGACTAGCGGGGACAATGAGCAGTTCTTC.

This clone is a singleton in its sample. The CDR3 protein is CAIETGPEHNSPLHF. DNA of the CDR3: TGTGCCATTGAGACAGGGCCAGAACATAATTCACCCCTCCACTTT. The V gene is TRBV5-8, the J gene TRBJ1-6, with TRBD1 matching over 7 bases. The CDR3 sequence is 15 residues long. Germline loops: CDR1 SGHTS, CDR2 YDEGEE. The V segment lost 9 bases and the J segment 5 bases; nucleotides outside the gene matches: 11.